There are many counts of the clone carrying this TCR beta chain. Its matching antigen is unknown. Beta-chain TCR CDR3 regions were amplified from RNA transcripts. HTBI primers were employed in first-round RT-PCR, then a second-round multiplex PCR followed. One entry per CDR3 protein results from TCRdb running MiXCR on the multiplex PCR reads. The repertoire consists of roughly 50,000 distinct CDR3 sequences, with 45% to 55% occurring once and the leading ten covering 4.7%. The sample originates from a study of Graves' ophthalmopathy and Graves' hyperthyroidism. CAS ≥3, NOSPECS ≥4, moderate-to-severe activity and duration under 3 months marked donors with ophthalmopathy. Germline V lookup: CDR1 SGHTA, CDR2 FQGNSA. The CDR3 is made up of 17 amino acids. The V end lost 3 bases, the J end lost 4 bases, and 19 bases lay between the germline ends. Study-wide results and caveats: Blood was where most expanded thyroid clonotypes above 0.001 frequency also turned up.

This TCR came from an adult woman with Graves' ophthalmopathy. Sequencing used peripheral blood. The chain employs TRBV7-2 and TRBJ1-5, with D possibly matching TRBD1 (6 bases). The DNA for the CDR3 is TGTGCCAGCAGCTTCGCCGGGACCTCAAGGGGGAATCAGCCCCAGCATTTT. The encoded protein is CASSFAGTSRGNQPQHF. Based on the CDR3 plus reference TRBV7-2 and TRBJ1-5, the full variable domain is GAGVSQSPSNKVTEKGKDVELRCDPISGHTALYWYRQSLGQGLEFLIYFQGNSAPDKSGLPSDRFSAERTGGSVSTLTIQRTQQEDSAVYLCASSFAGTSRGNQPQHFGDGTRLSIL.